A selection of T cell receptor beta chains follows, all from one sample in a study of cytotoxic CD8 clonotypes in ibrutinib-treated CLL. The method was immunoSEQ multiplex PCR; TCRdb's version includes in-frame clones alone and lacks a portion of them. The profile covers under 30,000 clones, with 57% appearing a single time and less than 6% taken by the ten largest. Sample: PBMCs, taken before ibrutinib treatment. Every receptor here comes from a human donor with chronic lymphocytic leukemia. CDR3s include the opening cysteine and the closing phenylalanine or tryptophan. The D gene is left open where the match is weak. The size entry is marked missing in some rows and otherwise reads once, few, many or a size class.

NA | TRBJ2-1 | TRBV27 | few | TGTGCCAGCAGTTTAATTTTTGGATCGGAGCAGTTCTTC | CASSLIFGSEQFF
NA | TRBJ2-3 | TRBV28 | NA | TGTGCCAGCAGTTTGGGACTCAGGGGTACGCAGTATTTT | CASSLGLRGTQYF
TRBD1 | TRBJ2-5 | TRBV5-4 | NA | TGTGCCAGCAGCTTGGGGACAGGGTTAAGGGAGACCCAGTACTTC | CASSLGTGLRETQYF
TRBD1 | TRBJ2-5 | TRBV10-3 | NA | TGTGCCACTAGGGGGACCGAGGGGGCCGGTGAGACCCAGTACTTC | CATRGTEGAGETQYF
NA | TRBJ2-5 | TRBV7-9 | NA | TGTGCCAGCAGCCTAAGGTGGGCAACTTGGTACCAAGAGACCCAGTACTTC | CASSLRWATWYQETQYF
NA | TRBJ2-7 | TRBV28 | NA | TGTGCCAGCAGTTTCAGCCCGGGGGCCTCCTACGAGCAGTACTTC | CASSFSPGASYEQYF
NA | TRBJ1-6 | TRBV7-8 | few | TGTGCCAGCAGCTTAGTTACCCTTTCCGCCTATAATTCACCCCTCCACTTT | CASSLVTLSAYNSPLHF
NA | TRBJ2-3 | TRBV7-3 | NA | TGTGCCAGCAGCCTTTTACCCCCCCTCGCGGCGTTCCAGGGCACAGATACGCAGTATTTT | CASSLLPPLAAFQGTDTQYF
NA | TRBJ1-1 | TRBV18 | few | TGTGCCAGCTCACCACAGGGGCAGAGTGCCCAAGCTTTCTTT | CASSPQGQSAQAFF
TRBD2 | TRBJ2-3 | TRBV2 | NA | TGTGCCAGCAGCCTGACTAGCGGGGGTACGGCAGATACGCAGTATTTT | CASSLTSGGTADTQYF
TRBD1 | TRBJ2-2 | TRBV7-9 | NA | TGTGCCAGCAGCTTAGTTCAGAGGACAGGGGATACCGGGGAGCTGTTTTTT | CASSLVQRTGDTGELFF
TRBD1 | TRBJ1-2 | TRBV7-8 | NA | TGTGCCAGCAGCTTACGGGACAGGGCGGGCTATGGCTACACCTTC | CASSLRDRAGYGYTF
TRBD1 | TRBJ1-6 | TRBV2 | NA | TGTGCCAGCAGTGTTACTGGACAGGGAAATTCACCCCTCCACTTT | CASSVTGQGNSPLHF
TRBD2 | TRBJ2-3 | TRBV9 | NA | TGTGCCAGCAGCGTAGAAAGCGGGAGGGCTGGGACAGATACGCAGTATTTT | CASSVESGRAGTDTQYF
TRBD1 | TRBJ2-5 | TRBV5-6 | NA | TGTGCCAGCAGCCGCCGACAGGGTTTTTTTGAGACCCAGTACTTC | CASSRRQGFFETQYF
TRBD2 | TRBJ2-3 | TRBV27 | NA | TGTGCCAGCAGTTGGGCTAGCGGGGGTCCAGATACGCAGTATTTT | CASSWASGGPDTQYF
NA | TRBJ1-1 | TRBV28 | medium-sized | TGTGCCAGCAGTCGAACACAGGTGACTGAAGCTTTCTTT | CASSRTQVTEAFF
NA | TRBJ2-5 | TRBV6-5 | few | TGTGCCAGCAGTCGACTGGGCGGTGAAGAGACCCAGTACTTC | CASSRLGGEETQYF
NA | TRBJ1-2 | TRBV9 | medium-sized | TGTGCCAGCAGCGTAGGGCAGTACTATGGCTACACCTTC | CASSVGQYYGYTF
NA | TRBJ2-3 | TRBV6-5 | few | TGTGCCAGCATGCCAAGCCGCACAGATACGCAGTATTTT | CASMPSRTDTQYF